Described below is a single T cell receptor (beta chain) sequence and its context. Its antigen is unidentified. Here immunoSEQ multiplex PCR was the method, and the copy in TCRdb shows in-frame clones only, minus some. The repertoire includes more than 45,000 clones, about nine tenths of them detected once, and 15% to 20% sits in the top ten. The data derive from a study of T cells in localized non-small cell lung cancer. Germline-derived CDR1 and CDR2 are LGHNA and YSLEER. The V gene end was trimmed by 0 bases and the J gene end by 1 base; junction bases not matched to a gene: 23. This CDR3 region has 22 residues. The study's findings and limits: Peak T cell clonality was found in uninvolved adjacent lung, exceeding tumor. Median roughly 57 top-100 tumor clones were shared with paired adjacent lung.

Sequencing used peripheral blood, obtained before any cancer treatment. The V and J genes are TRBV4-3 and TRBJ1-1, with TRBD1 matching 7 bases. The source of this sequence is a male donor aged 60 or over with stage III squamous cell lung carcinoma. The CDR3, as DNA: TGCGCCAGCAGCCAAGAGTTGTTTCAGTTGGTAGGGGGCACTTACCAGAACACTGAAGCTTTCTTT. It is translated as CASSQELFQLVGGTYQNTEAFF.